This TCR beta chain emerged from a study of cytomegalovirus exposure and HLA in healthy donors. Findings and caveats of the study: Compared with the approximately 680-donor mean, an Asian-associated ancestry cluster reportedly had fewer N-insertions, according to a later analysis. The authors confirmed in vitro that three CMV-associated chains were specific for CMV antigens. According to reports, the classifier identified cytomegalovirus status with high specificity and sensitivity. Clonal expansion, a later analysis showed, was greater in HLA-associated TCR beta chains than in equally common others.

With respect to this clone: Its antigen is still unknown.

In germline, CDR1 is SGHRS, CDR2 YFSETQ. The CDR3 totals 15 residues. V lost 6 bases, J lost 2 bases, and 9 bases stayed unmatched. Vbeta (60) and Jbeta (13) primers were used in the PCR. Assay used: immunoSEQ multiplex PCR; TCRdb lists only in-frame clones, some missing. The data hold hundreds of thousands of clones, with around 66% observed a single time. The sequencing sample was made of PBMCs. This chain connects TRBV5-1 to TRBJ2-3; 7 bases match TRBD1. The clonotype comes from a female donor in good health and CMV-seronegative. This chain's CDR3 is CASKSRDRPTDTQYF. CDR3 DNA: TGCGCCAGCAAGAGCCGGGACAGACCCACAGATACGCAGTATTTT. Supplemented by reference TRBV5-1 and TRBJ2-3, the full variable domain reads KAGVTQTPRYLIKTRGQQVTLSCSPISGHRSVSWYQQTPGQGLQFLFEYFSETQRNKGNFPGRFSGRQFSNSRSEMNVSTLELGDSALYLCASKSRDRPTDTQYFGPGTRLTVL.